The next 30 T cell receptor beta chains were all read from a single sample in a study of shared clonotypes between healthy human individuals. TCRdb's copy holds only in-frame clones and misses some; the assay was immunoSEQ multiplex PCR. The repertoire includes a few million clones, approximately 90% of them detected once, and more than 0.12% sits in the top ten. The sample was naive CD4+ T cells sorted from blood. Subset given: CD45RA+ positively selected. These receptors came from a young man in good health.

This chain links TRBV19 with TRBJ2-6, with 7 bases lining up with TRBD2. CDR1 is LNHDA, CDR2 SQIVND, per germline (reference sequence). This CDR3 is 16 amino acids long. With 2 bases clipped from V and 2 bases from J, the junction kept 3 bases outside the gene matches. The CDR3 reads CASSIQGGAGANVLTF. Here the CDR3 DNA reads TGTGCCAGTAGTATACAGGGAGGGGCTGGGGCCAACGTCCTGACTTTC. Using reference TRBV19 and TRBJ2-6 for the parts outside the CDR3, the full variable domain is DGGITQSPKYLFRKEGQNVTLSCEQNLNHDAMYWYRQDPGQGLRLIYYSQIVNDFQKGDIAEGYSVSREKKESFPLTVTSAQKNPTAFYLCASSIQGGAGANVLTFGAGSRLTVL.

About this clone itself: Additional DNA sequences in this sample encode the identical CDR3. This sequence joins TRBV9 and TRBJ2-5, with D hard to call. This CDR3 spans 12 amino acids. V lost 3 bases and J 2 bases, leaving 5 bases between the germline ends. The germline CDR1 and CDR2 sequences are SGDLS and YYNGEE. The CDR3 DNA reads TGTGCCAGCAGCGCGAGTCAAGAGACCCAGTACTTC. Protein: CASSASQETQYF.

This clone was seen a single time. The rearrangement links TRBV19 to TRBJ1-5; 7 nucleotides agree with TRBD1. Germline V CDR1 and CDR2: LNHDA, SQIVND (reference sequence). CDR3 length equals 13 residues. V lost 6 bases to trimming and J lost 6 bases; unmatched junction nucleotides: 5. The CDR3 nucleotides read TGTGCCAGTAGCCCCAGGGGGGTTCAGCCCCAGCATTTT. Protein product: CASSPRGVQPQHF.

Concerning this clone: At the DNA level, this CDR3 is encoded by other sequences in the same sample as well. V and J are TRBV19 and TRBJ2-7; the D gene is possibly TRBD2 (6 bases). Germline assignment: CDR1 LNHDA and CDR2 SQIVND (reference sequence). V was cut by 8 bases and J by 0 bases, with 11 bases left in between. The CDR3 has 13 residues. Written as DNA, the CDR3 is TGTGCCAGTCGTACCGGGGGCTCCTACGAGCAGTACTTC. Its translation: CASRTGGSYEQYF.

CDR3 region: CSVERGSQETQYF. DNA for the CDR3: TGCAGCGTTGAGAGGGGCAGCCAAGAGACCCAGTACTTC. The chain links TRBV29-1 to TRBJ2-5, with D possibly being TRBD1 or TRBD2 (5 bases each). The CDR3 has 13 amino acids. Trimming removed 3 bases at V and 1 base at J, with 9 bases between. Per germline, CDR1 SQVTM and CDR2 ANQGSEA. Variable domain in full (rest from reference TRBV29-1 and TRBJ2-5): SAVISQKPSRDICQRGTSLTIQCQVDSQVTMMFWYRQQPGQSLTLIATANQGSEATYESGFVIDKFPISRPNLTFSTLTVSNMSPEDSSIYLCSVERGSQETQYFGPGTRLLVL.

The V call is TRBV6-1, the J call TRBJ1-5, with D possibly being TRBD1 (6 bases). The germline V gene encodes CDR1 MNHNS and CDR2 SASEGT. Trimming removed 8 bases at V and 4 bases at J, with 18 bases between. The CDR3 covers 15 residues. The CDR3 sequence: CASLLAGALNQPQHF. For the CDR3, the DNA is TGTGCCAGCCTCCTTGCAGGGGCACTAAATCAGCCCCAGCATTTT.

This clone was recorded only once. This CDR3 is also generated by other DNA sequences in the sample. The chain recombines TRBV7-2 with TRBJ1-1; D is possibly TRBD1 (5 bases). The V gene's germline CDR1 is SGHTA and CDR2 FQGNSA. With 5 bases removed from V and 0 bases from J, the gap between germline ends came to 10 bases. This CDR3 has 14 residues. CDR3 DNA: TGTGCCAGCAGCCGTGACAGCTTGAACACTGAAGCTTTCTTT. Translation: CASSRDSLNTEAFF.

The DNA for the CDR3 is TGTGCCACCCAGACTGCCCCCAATCAGCCCCAGCATTTT. It encodes CATQTAPNQPQHF. The genes are TRBV10-3 and TRBJ1-5; no firm D call. The germline gives CDR1 ENHRY, CDR2 SYGVKD. The CDR3 consists of 13 residues. V lost 10 bases and J 3 bases, leaving 13 bases between the germline ends.

This rearrangement joins TRBV7-6 to TRBJ2-7; 8 nucleotides align to TRBD2. The CDR3 loop spans 15 amino acids. The J segment lost 2 bases and the V segment lost 5 bases, leaving 8 bases of the junction unmatched. Germline CDR1 reads SGHVS; CDR2 reads FNYEAQ. Here the CDR3 DNA reads TGTGCCAGCAGCCCCGGGGGGGGTTTACCCTACGAGCAGTACTTC. Translated, it gives CASSPGGGLPYEQYF. The variable domain in full, completed from reference TRBV7-6 and TRBJ2-7, reads GAGVSQSPRYKVTKRGQDVALRCDPISGHVSLYWYRQALGQGPEFLTYFNYEAQQDKSGLPNDRFSAERPEGSISTLTIQRTEQRDSAMYRCASSPGGGLPYEQYFGPGTRLTVT.

For this clone: Other DNA sequences within the sample encode an identical CDR3. The CDR3 bases are TGTGCCAGCAGTTGGCGGGGGGGCACAGATACGCAGTATTTT. Its protein is CASSWRGGTDTQYF. The chain couples TRBV28 to TRBJ2-3, with 8 bases lining up with TRBD2. This CDR3 has 14 amino acids. Germline assignment: CDR1 MDHEN and CDR2 SYDVKM. Trimming at V came to 4 bases and at J to 1 base, leaving 1 base not matched to a gene.

The chain joins TRBV28 to TRBJ1-2, with 9 positions matching TRBD1. Germline lookup yields CDR1 MDHEN and CDR2 SYDVKM. V dropped 5 bases and J dropped 1; count of bases not matched to a gene: 11. This CDR3 spans 17 amino acids. In DNA form, the CDR3 reads TGTGCCAGCAGTGGGACCGGGACAGGGAGAATTAACTATGGCTACACCTTC. Protein product: CASSGTGTGRINYGYTF.

The CDR3: CASSATGGGYGYTF. DNA of the CDR3: TGCGCCAGCAGCGCGACAGGGGGCGGGTATGGCTACACCTTC. The V call is TRBV5-1, the J call TRBJ1-2, with 10 bases that match TRBD1. The CDR3 runs 14 residues. After removal of 4 bases from V and 5 bases from J, the junction contained 5 bases not matched to a gene. Germline loops: CDR1 SGHRS, CDR2 YFSETQ.

The chain carries TRBV7-2 and TRBJ2-5; D is unclear. Trimming took 3 bases from V and 4 from J, leaving 9 bases between them. Germline V gene data show CDR1 as SGHTA and CDR2 as FQGNSA. The CDR3 has 13 amino acids. The CDR3 region has the DNA TGTGCCAGCAGCTTTGGTCTTACAGAGACCCAGTACTTC. Its translation: CASSFGLTETQYF.

The chain couples TRBV28 to TRBJ1-2; D is unresolved. Germline V CDR1 and CDR2: MDHEN, SYDVKM. This CDR3 is built from 12 residues. Deletions cut 5 bases from V and 8 bases from J, with 12 bases between. The CDR3 protein is CASSPSGGGYTF. CDR3 bases: TGTGCCAGCAGTCCTAGTGGAGGAGGCTACACCTTC.

This chain joins TRBV4-1 and TRBJ2-4, with a tentative D call TRBD1 (5 bases). V was pared by 0 bases and J by 7 bases, with 19 bases between. This CDR3 region has 17 residues. In germline, CDR1 is MGHRA, CDR2 YSYEKL. The CDR3 loop is CASSQERGSKGINIQYF. The CDR3 DNA follows: TGCGCCAGCAGCCAAGAAAGGGGCAGCAAAGGGATTAACATTCAGTACTTC.

For the CDR3, the DNA is TGTGCCAGCAGCTTAGACTCTGGTGCAGATACGCAGTATTTT. Its translation is CASSLDSGADTQYF. The rearrangement uses TRBV11-3 and TRBJ2-3; D is unclear. V dropped 0 bases and J dropped 4 bases, with 8 bases sitting between them. Per the germline V gene, CDR1 is SGHNT and CDR2 is YENEEA. The CDR3 extends over 14 amino acids.

The V gene is TRBV30, the J gene TRBJ1-1; no clear D gene. Trimming shortened V by 4 bases and J by 3 bases, and 12 bases separated the two germline ends. The CDR3 contains 13 residues. Per the germline V gene, CDR1 is GTSNPN and CDR2 is SVGIG (reference sequence). In DNA form, the CDR3 reads TGTGCCTGGACCCCCCGTTGGGACACTGAAGCTTTCTTT. Protein sequence: CAWTPRWDTEAFF. Full variable domain (rest looked up from reference TRBV30 and TRBJ1-1): SQTIHQWPATLVQPVGSPLSLECTVEGTSNPNLYWYRQAAGRGLQLLFYSVGIGQISSEVPQNLSASRPQDRQFILSSKKLLLSDSGFYLCAWTPRWDTEAFFGQGTRLTVV.

A word on this clone: The same CDR3 also results from other DNA sequences found in this sample. The V and J genes are TRBV5-1 and TRBJ2-1; D is possibly TRBD1 (5 bases). The germline V and J ends were trimmed by 0 bases and 4 bases, with 8 bases remaining between them. CDR1 is SGHRS, CDR2 YFSETQ, per germline. The CDR3 totals 14 residues. This CDR3 reads CASSLGDRYNEQFF. CDR3 DNA: TGCGCCAGCAGCTTGGGCGACAGATACAATGAGCAGTTCTTC.

The rearrangement joins TRBV12-5 to TRBJ2-3, with 7 bases fitting TRBD1. V was pared by 0 bases and J by 3 bases, with 6 bases of the junction left unmatched. The CDR3 has 16 amino acids. The germline CDR1 and CDR2 sequences are LGHNT and FRNRAP. The CDR3 DNA reads TGTGCTAGTGGTTTGGTAACAGGGGAAAGGACAGATACGCAGTATTTT. This sequence encodes CASGLVTGERTDTQYF. Full variable domain (outside the CDR3, taken from reference TRBV12-5 and TRBJ2-3): DARVTQTPRHKVTEMGQEVTMRCQPILGHNTVFWYRQTMMQGLELLAYFRNRAPLDDSGMPKDRFSAEMPDATLATLKIQPSEPRDSAVYFCASGLVTGERTDTQYFGPGTRLTVL.

A remark on this clone: The sample has other DNA sequences that encode this CDR3 too. This sequence joins TRBV5-4 and TRBJ2-2, with no clear D. The CDR3 contains 13 residues. V lost 0 bases, J lost 5 bases, and 5 bases lay in between. Looked up from germline, CDR1 is SGHNT and CDR2 is YYREEE (reference sequence). The CDR3, as DNA: TGTGCCAGCAGCTTGGACGGGACCGGGGAGCTGTTTTTT. This gives the protein CASSLDGTGELFF.

The genes are TRBV4-1 and TRBJ2-1; either TRBD1 or TRBD2 may supply D (5 bases each). V lost 3 bases and J 4 bases, leaving 16 bases between the germline ends. The CDR3 is made up of 16 amino acids. Germline V lookup: CDR1 MGHRA, CDR2 YSYEKL. CDR3 amino acids: CASSQVGRERYNEQFF. Written as DNA, the CDR3 is TGCGCCAGCAGCCAGGTGGGACGAGAGAGATACAATGAGCAGTTCTTC.

J is TRBJ1-2 and V is TRBV27; 7 bases align to TRBD1. CDR3 size: 14 residues. The germline V gene has CDR1 MNHEY and CDR2 SMNVEV (reference sequence). Unmatched junction bases numbered 13, after V lost 5 bases and J lost 10 bases. The CDR3 loop is CASSRRDSWSDYTF. For the CDR3, the DNA is TGTGCCAGCAGTCGAAGGGACAGTTGGAGCGACTACACCTTC.

The V call is TRBV7-9, the J call TRBJ1-5, with D hard to call. Germline CDR1 is SEHNR and CDR2 is FQNEAQ (reference sequence). This CDR3 spans 12 amino acids. Trimming shortened V by 2 bases and J by 10 bases, and 9 bases separated the two germline ends. The CDR3 region has the DNA TGTGCCAGCAGCTTAAGTAACCCCCCCCAGCATTTT. This translates into CASSLSNPPQHF.

Of note for this clone: The sample holds other DNA sequences that translate to the same CDR3. This chain links TRBV6-5 with TRBJ1-5, with 10 bases fitting TRBD1. The V and J ends lost 3 bases and 5 bases, in that order; junction bases with no gene match: 1. In germline, CDR1 is MNHEY, CDR2 SVGAGI. The CDR3 contains 14 residues. The DNA of the CDR3 is TGTGCCAGCAGTTATGGGACAGGGGATCAGCCCCAGCATTTT. Protein: CASSYGTGDQPQHF.

This clone was counted a single time. The V gene is TRBV10-3, the J gene TRBJ1-1; maybe TRBD1 (5 bases). The CDR3 is made up of 15 amino acids. V lost 5 bases to trimming and J lost 0 bases, with 13 bases between them. Germline V gives CDR1 ENHRY, CDR2 SYGVKD. Here the CDR3 reads CAISKADSMNTEAFF. CDR3 DNA sequence: TGTGCCATCAGTAAGGCAGACAGCATGAACACTGAAGCTTTCTTT.

This clone was seen only a few times. V and J are TRBV27 and TRBJ1-1, with TRBD1 as a possible D gene (5 bases). Germline V gene lookup returns CDR1 MNHEY and CDR2 SMNVEV (reference sequence). This CDR3 has 15 residues. With 0 bases removed from V and 0 bases from J, the gap between germline ends came to 8 bases. The CDR3 DNA is TGTGCCAGCAGTTTATCGAGGACACTGAACACTGAAGCTTTCTTT. It translates to CASSLSRTLNTEAFF.

This chain uses TRBV19 with TRBJ2-6; either TRBD1 or TRBD2 may supply D (5 bases each). The CDR3 extends over 17 amino acids. V was trimmed by 0 bases and J by 7 bases, leaving 16 bases between them. Germline V lookup: CDR1 LNHDA, CDR2 SQIVND (reference sequence). CDR3 bases: TGTGCCAGTAGTATAGATGGGACGCGGGTGAGAGCCAACGTCCTGACTTTC. Protein sequence: CASSIDGTRVRANVLTF.

The rearrangement uses TRBV19 and TRBJ1-4; 8 bases match TRBD1. The ends lost 6 bases at V and 8 bases at J; junction bases unmatched: 11. Germline assignment: CDR1 LNHDA and CDR2 SQIVND (reference sequence). The CDR3 has 15 amino acids. The CDR3 region has the DNA TGTGCCAGTAGGTTAGCATCGGACAGGGAAGAAAAACTGTTTTTT. Residues: CASRLASDREEKLFF.

The genes are TRBV18 and TRBJ1-5, with 8 bases matching TRBD1. The germline V gene encodes CDR1 KGHSH and CDR2 LQKENI. J was trimmed by 3 bases and V by 2 bases; bases with no gene match: 3. The CDR3 spans 15 residues. CDR3 sequence reads: CASSPKTGDNQPQHF. DNA for the CDR3: TGTGCCAGCTCACCAAAGACAGGGGACAATCAGCCCCAGCATTTT.

The count of this clone is one. The DNA of the CDR3 is TGTGCCAGCAGCTTAGTTCTGACTAATACGCAGTATTTT. Translation: CASSLVLTNTQYF. J is TRBJ2-3 and V is TRBV11-2; D perhaps matches TRBD2 (5 bases). CDR3 size: 13 residues. Trimming took off 1 base at V and 7 bases at J, with 9 bases between the two ends. The germline CDR1 and CDR2 sequences are SGHAT and FQNNGV.